This T cell receptor (beta chain) was sequenced during a study of cytomegalovirus exposure and HLA in healthy donors. Study-level information: When roughly 420 donors were genotyped, about 86% of them were found to fall in the Caucasian-associated ancestry cluster. Study conclusions and caveats: A classifier reportedly called cytomegalovirus status with high sensitivity and specificity.

As concerns this clone: Its antigen is currently unknown.

The PCR was carried out with 60 Vbeta primers and 13 Jbeta primers. Profiled with immunoSEQ multiplex PCR; TCRdb holds only in-frame clones, not every one. Seen here are more than 150,000 clones, less than 80% observed once, and the top ten hold about 1.5%. V dropped 3 bases and J dropped 4 bases, with 22 bases sitting between them. CDR3 length: 18 residues. CDR1 and CDR2 from the germline V gene are PRHDT and FYEKMQ (reference sequence). This chain connects TRBV13 to TRBJ1-3; D is possibly TRBD1 (6 bases). The sample was PBMCs. The TCR originated in a man aged 18 to 30 in good health and CMV-seronegative. Here the CDR3 reads CASSLGTTPGHEGNTIYF. The CDR3 region has the DNA TGTGCCAGCAGCTTGGGGACGACACCGGGACACGAAGGAAACACCATATATTTT.